The clone carrying this T cell receptor (beta chain) was observed a few times. What it binds is not known. This record belongs to a study of CD8 T cells in ankylosing spondylitis. V shed 4 bases, J shed 5 bases, and the junction held 6 bases outside the gene matches. CDR3 length equals 15 residues. CDR1 and CDR2 from the germline V gene are LGHDT and YNNKEL (reference sequence). Points from the study as a whole: It appeared that ankylosing spondylitis blood was characterized by a TCR beta motif of fewer than ten highly homologous variants.

TCRdb re-called the 5' RACE reads with MiXCR, one entry per CDR3 protein. The sample includes approximately 400,000 distinct CDR3 sequences, 17% of them seen just once. Sequenced input: blood, either unsorted or a sorted T cell fraction (not recorded which). The TCR was taken from a male donor with ankylosing spondylitis. V gene TRBV3-1 combines with J gene TRBJ2-2, with 8 bases lining up with TRBD1. The CDR3 sequence: CASSPNRGSTGELFF. For the CDR3, the DNA is TGTGCCAGCAGCCCAAACAGGGGGTCGACCGGGGAGCTGTTTTTT.